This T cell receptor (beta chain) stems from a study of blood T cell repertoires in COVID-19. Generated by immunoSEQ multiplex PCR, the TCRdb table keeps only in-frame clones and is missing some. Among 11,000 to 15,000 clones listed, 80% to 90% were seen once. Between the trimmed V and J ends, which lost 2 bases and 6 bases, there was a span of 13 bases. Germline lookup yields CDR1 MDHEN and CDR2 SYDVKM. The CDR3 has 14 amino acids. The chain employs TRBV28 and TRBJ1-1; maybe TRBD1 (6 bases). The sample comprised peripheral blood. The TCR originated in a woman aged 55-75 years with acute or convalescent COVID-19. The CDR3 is CASSLPGTLAEAFF. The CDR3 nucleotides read TGTGCCAGCAGTTTACCAGGGACACTGGCTGAAGCTTTCTTT.